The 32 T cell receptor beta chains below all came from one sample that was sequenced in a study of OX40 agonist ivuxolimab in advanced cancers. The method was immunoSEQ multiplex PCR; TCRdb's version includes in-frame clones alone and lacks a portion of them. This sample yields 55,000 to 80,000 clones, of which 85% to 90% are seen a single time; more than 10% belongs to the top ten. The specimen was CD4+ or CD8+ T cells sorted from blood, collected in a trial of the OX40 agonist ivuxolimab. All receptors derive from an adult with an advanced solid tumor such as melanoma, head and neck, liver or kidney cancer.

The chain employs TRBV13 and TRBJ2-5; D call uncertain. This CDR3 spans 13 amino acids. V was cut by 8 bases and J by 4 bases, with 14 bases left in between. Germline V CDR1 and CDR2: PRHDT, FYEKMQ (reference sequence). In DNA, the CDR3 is TGTGCCAGCCGGCTTAGTAGGGTAGAGACCCAGTACTTC. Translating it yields CASRLSRVETQYF.

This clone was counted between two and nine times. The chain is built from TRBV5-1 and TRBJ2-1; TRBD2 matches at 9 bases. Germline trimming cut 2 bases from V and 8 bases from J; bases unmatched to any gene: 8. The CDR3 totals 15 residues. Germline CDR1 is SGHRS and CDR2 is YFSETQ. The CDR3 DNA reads TGCGCCAGCAGCTTATCTAGCGGGATTAGCGATGAGCAGTTCTTC. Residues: CASSLSSGISDEQFF.

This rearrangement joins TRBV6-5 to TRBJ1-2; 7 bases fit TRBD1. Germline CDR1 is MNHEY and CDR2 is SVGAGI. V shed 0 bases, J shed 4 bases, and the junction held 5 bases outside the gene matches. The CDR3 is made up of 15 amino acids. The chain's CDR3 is CASSYSGTDGYGYTF. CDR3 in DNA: TGTGCCAGCAGTTACTCTGGGACAGATGGCTATGGCTACACCTTC.

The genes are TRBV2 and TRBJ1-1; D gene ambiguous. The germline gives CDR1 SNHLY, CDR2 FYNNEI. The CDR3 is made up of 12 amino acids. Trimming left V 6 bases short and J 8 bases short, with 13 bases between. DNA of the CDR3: TGTGCCAGCAGGGCGGATTCTTTCGAAGCTTTCTTT. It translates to CASRADSFEAFF.

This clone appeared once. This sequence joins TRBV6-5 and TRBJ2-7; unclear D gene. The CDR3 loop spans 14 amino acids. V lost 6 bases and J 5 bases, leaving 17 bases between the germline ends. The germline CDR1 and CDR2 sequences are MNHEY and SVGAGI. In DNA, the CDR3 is TGTGCCAGCAGCGACCTCCCTAATACCCACGAGCAGTACTTC. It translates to CASSDLPNTHEQYF.

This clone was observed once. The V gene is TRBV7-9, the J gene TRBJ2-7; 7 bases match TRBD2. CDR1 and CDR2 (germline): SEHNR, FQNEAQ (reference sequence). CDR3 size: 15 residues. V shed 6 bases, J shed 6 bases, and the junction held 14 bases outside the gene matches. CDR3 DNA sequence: TGTGCCAGCAGTTACCCCGGACTAGGAACTTTCGAGCAGTACTTC. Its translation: CASSYPGLGTFEQYF.

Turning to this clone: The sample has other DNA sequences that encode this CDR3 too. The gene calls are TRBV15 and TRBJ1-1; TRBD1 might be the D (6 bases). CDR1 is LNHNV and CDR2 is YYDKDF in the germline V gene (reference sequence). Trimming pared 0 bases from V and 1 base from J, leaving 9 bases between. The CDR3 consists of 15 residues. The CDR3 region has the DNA TGTGCCACCAGCAGAGACAGGGGAGCGAACACTGAAGCTTTCTTT. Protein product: CATSRDRGANTEAFF.

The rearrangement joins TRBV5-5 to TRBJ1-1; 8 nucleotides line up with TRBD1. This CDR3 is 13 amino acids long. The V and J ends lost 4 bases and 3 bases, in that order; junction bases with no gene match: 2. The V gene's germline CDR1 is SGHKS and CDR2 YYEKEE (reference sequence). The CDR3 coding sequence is TGTGCCAGCAGCGAACAGGGGGACACTGAAGCTTTCTTT. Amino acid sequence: CASSEQGDTEAFF.

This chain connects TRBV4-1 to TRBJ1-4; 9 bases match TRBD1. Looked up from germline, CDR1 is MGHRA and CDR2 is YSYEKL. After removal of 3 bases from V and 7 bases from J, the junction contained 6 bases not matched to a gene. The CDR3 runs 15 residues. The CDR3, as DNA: TGCGCCAGCAGCCAGTACGCGGGACAGGGTGAAAAACTGTTTTTT. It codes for CASSQYAGQGEKLFF.

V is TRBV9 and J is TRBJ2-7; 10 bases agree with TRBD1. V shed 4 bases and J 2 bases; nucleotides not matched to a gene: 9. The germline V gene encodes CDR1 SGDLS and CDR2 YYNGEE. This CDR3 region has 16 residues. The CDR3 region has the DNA TGTGCCAGCAGCCCGCGGGACAGGGGCCAACCCTACGAGCAGTACTTC. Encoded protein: CASSPRDRGQPYEQYF.

The DNA for the CDR3 is TGCGCCAGCAGTGGTAATGGCGAGCAGTACTTC. Residues: CASSGNGEQYF. The chain has TRBV10-1 and TRBJ2-7, with no clear D. CDR1 is WNHNN, CDR2 SYGVQD, per germline (reference sequence). This CDR3 has 11 amino acids. Between the trimmed V and J ends, which lost 4 bases and 6 bases, there was a span of 7 bases.

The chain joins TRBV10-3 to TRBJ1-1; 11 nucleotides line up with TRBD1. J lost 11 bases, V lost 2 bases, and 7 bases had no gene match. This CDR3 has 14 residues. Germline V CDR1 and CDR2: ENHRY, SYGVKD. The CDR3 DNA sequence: TGTGCCATCAGTGAGCCCTGGGGACAGGGGGTCGCTTTCTTT. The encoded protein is CAISEPWGQGVAFF.

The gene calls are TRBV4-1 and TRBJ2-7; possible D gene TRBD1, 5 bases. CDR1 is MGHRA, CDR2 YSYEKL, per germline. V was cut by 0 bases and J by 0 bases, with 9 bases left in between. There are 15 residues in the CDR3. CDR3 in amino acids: CASSQDSTVSYEQYF. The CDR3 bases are TGCGCCAGCAGCCAAGATTCGACAGTCTCCTACGAGCAGTACTTC.

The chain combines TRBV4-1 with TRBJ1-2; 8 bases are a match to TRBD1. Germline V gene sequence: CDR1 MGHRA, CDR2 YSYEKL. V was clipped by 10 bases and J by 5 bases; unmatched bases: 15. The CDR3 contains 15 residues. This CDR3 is CATWDRTSGFYGYTF. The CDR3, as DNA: TGCGCCACCTGGGACAGGACCTCGGGCTTTTATGGCTACACCTTC.

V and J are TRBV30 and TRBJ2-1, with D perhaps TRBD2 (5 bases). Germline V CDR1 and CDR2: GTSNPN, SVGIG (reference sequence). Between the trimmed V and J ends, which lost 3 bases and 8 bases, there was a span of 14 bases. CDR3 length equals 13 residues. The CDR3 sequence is CAWRRLGSDEQFF. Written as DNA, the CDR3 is TGTGCCTGGAGAAGACTCGGTAGCGATGAGCAGTTCTTC.

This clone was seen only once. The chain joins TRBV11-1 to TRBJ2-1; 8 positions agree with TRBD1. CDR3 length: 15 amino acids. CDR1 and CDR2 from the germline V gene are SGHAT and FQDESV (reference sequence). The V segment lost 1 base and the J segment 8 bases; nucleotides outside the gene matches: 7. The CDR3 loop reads CASSLGQGASDEQFF. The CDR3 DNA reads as TGTGCCAGCAGCTTAGGCCAGGGGGCTTCGGATGAGCAGTTCTTC.

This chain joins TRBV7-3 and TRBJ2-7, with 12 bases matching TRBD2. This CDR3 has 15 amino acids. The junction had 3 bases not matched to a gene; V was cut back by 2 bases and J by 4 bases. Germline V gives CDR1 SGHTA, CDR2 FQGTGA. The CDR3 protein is CASSLDGTSGYEQYF. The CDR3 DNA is TGTGCCAGCAGCTTAGATGGGACTAGCGGGTACGAGCAGTACTTC.

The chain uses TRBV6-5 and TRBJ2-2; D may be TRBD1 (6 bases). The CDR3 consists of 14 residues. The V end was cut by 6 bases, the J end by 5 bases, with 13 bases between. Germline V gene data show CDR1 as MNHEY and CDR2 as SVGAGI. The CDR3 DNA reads TGTGCCAGCAGCCCGATGGACAGAACCGGGGAGCTGTTTTTT. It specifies CASSPMDRTGELFF.

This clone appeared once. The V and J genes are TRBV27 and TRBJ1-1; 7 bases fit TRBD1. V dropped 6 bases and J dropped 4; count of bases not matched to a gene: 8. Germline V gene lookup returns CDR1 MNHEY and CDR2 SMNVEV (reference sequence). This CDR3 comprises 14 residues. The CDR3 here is CASSPTGLGTEAFF. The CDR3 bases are TGTGCCAGCAGCCCGACAGGGCTCGGCACTGAAGCTTTCTTT.

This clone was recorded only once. This chain's CDR3 is CASSLLVTATYNEQFF. DNA for the CDR3: TGTGCCAGCAGTTTATTGGTAACGGCTACCTACAATGAGCAGTTCTTC. V is TRBV27 and J is TRBJ2-1, with no clear D. The CDR3 totals 16 residues. Trimming shortened V by 1 base and J by 2 bases, and 12 bases separated the two germline ends. Per germline, CDR1 MNHEY and CDR2 SMNVEV (reference sequence).

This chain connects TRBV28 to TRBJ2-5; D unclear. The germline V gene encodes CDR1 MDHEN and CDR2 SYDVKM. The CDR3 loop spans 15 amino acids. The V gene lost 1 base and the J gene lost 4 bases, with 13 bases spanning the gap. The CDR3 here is CASSLLWRSGETQYF. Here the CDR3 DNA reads TGTGCCAGCAGTTTATTATGGCGGTCGGGAGAGACCCAGTACTTC.

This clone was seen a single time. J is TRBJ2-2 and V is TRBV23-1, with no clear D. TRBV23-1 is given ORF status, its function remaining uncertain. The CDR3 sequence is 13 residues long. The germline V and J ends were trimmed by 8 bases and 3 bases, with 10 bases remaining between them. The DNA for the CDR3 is TGCGCCAGCTCCGGGTCTTACACCGGGGAGCTGTTTTTT. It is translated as CASSGSYTGELFF.

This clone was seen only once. The CDR3 DNA is TGTGCCAGCAGTTTTTCCTCTAAAATCTACGAGCAGTACTTC. Encoded protein: CASSFSSKIYEQYF. The chain recombines TRBV27 with TRBJ2-7; D is uncertain. V was shortened by 3 bases and J by 3 bases, with 12 bases between the two germline ends. The V gene's germline CDR1 is MNHEY and CDR2 SMNVEV (reference sequence). This CDR3 region has 14 residues.

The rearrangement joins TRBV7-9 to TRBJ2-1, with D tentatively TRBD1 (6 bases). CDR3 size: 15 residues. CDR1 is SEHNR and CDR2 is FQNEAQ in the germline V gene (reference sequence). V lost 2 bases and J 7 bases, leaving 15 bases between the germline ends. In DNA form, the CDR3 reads TGTGCCAGCAGCTTATCACAGGGCGGTAGGAATGAGCAGTTCTTC. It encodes CASSLSQGGRNEQFF. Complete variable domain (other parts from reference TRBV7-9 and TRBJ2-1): DTGVSQNPRHKITKRGQNVTFRCDPISEHNRLYWYRQTLGQGPEFLTYFQNEAQLEKSRLLSDRFSAERPKGSFSTLEIQRTEQGDSAMYLCASSLSQGGRNEQFFGPGTRLTVL.

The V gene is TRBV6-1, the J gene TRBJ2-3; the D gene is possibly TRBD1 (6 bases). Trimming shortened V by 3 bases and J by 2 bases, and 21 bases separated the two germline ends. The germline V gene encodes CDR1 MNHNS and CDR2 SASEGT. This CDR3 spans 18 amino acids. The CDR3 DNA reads TGTGCCAGCAGTGACGACCAGGGGTCGAGAGGGTACACAGATACGCAGTATTTT. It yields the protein CASSDDQGSRGYTDTQYF.

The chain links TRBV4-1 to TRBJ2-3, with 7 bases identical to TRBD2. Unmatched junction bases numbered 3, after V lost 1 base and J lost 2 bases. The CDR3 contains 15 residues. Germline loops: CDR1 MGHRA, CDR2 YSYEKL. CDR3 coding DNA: TGCGCCAGCAGCCAAGGCGGGAGAATCACAGATACGCAGTATTTT. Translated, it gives CASSQGGRITDTQYF.

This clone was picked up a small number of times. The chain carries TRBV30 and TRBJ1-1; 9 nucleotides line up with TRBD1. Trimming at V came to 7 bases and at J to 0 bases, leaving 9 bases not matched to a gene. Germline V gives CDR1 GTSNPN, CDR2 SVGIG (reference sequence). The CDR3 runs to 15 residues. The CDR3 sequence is CALLQQGAMNTEAFF. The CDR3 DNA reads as TGTGCCTTACTCCAACAGGGGGCTATGAACACTGAAGCTTTCTTT. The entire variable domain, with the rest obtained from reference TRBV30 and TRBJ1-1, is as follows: SQTIHQWPATLVQPVGSPLSLECTVEGTSNPNLYWYRQAAGRGLQLLFYSVGIGQISSEVPQNLSASRPQDRQFILSSKKLLLSDSGFYLCALLQQGAMNTEAFFGQGTRLTVV.

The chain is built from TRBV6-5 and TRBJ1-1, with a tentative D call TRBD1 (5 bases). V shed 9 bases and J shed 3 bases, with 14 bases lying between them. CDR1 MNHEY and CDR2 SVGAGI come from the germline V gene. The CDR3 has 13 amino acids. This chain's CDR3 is CASSPGTYTEAFF. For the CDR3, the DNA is TGTGCCAGTTCCCCCGGGACTTACACTGAAGCTTTCTTT.

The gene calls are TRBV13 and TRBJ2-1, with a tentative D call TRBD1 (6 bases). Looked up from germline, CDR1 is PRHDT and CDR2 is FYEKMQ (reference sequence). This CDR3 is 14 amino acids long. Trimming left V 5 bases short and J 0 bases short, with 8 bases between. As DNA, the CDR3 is TGTGCCAGCAGCACACAGGGCTCCTACAATGAGCAGTTCTTC. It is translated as CASSTQGSYNEQFF.

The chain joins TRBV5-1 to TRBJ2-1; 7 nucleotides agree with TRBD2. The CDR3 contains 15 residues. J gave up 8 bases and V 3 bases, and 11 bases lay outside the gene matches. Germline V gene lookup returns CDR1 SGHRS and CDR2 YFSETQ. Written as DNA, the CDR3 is TGCGCCAGCAGCTACAGCTTGGGAGGGATCGATGAGCAGTTCTTC. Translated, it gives CASSYSLGGIDEQFF.

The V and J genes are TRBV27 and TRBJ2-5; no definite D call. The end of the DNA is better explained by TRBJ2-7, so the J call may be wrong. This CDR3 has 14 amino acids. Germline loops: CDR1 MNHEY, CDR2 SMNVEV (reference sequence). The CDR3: CASSPSAVSYEQYF. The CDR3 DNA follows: TGTGCCAGCAGTCCCAGCGCCGTGTCCTACGAGCAGTACTTC.

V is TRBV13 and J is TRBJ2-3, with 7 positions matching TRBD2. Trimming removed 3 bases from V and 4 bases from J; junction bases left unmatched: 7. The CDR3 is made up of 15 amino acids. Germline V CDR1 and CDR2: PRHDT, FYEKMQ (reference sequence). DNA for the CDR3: TGTGCCAGCAGCTTTTTCAGCGGGGCAGCAGATACGCAGTATTTT. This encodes CASSFFSGAADTQYF. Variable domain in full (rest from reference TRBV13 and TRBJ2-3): AAGVIQSPRHLIKEKRETATLKCYPIPRHDTVYWYQQGPGQDPQFLISFYEKMQSDKGSIPDRFSAQQFSDYHSELNMSSLELGDSALYFCASSFFSGAADTQYFGPGTRLTVL.